Listed below are T cell receptor beta chains from one sample, sequenced in a study of memory CD4+ T cells and cytomegalovirus serostatus. Clones were read by immunoSEQ multiplex PCR, and TCRdb kept only the in-frame ones, dropping some. The sample lists 46,000 or so clones; about 78% were seen once. Sequencing used memory CD4+ T cells from blood. The receptors stem from an adult in good health and CMV-seronegative. Each CDR3 is given with its conserved first and last residue. Fields, in order: D gene, J gene, V gene, CDR3 protein. D genes are given only for firm matches.

>TRBD1|TRBJ1-4|TRBV6-6
CASSRQGENEKLFF
>TRBD1|TRBJ2-7|TRBV30
CAWAGGFYEQYF
>-|TRBJ1-4|TRBV5-5
CASSLVQGREKLFF
>TRBD2|TRBJ2-2|TRBV2
CASTLTSADTGELFF
>-|TRBJ1-6|TRBV5-6
CASSLELGSNNSPLHF
>-|TRBJ2-7|TRBV21-1
CASSMRGNSYEQYF
>-|TRBJ2-5|TRBV5-6
CASSSGHQETQYF
>-|TRBJ1-1|TRBV4-3
CASSQDPRQTEAFF
>-|TRBJ2-1|TRBV11-3
CASSSQGTYNEQFF
>-|TRBJ1-5|TRBV30
CAWSSVDSFYSNQPQHF
>TRBD2|TRBJ2-5|TRBV7-3
CASSFLAGGGQETQYF
>-|TRBJ1-1|TRBV7-2
CASRLQRGTEAFF
>-|TRBJ1-4|TRBV28
CASSLPQGATNEKLFF
>-|TRBJ2-7|TRBV6-6
CASSLERSSYEQYF
>-|TRBJ2-7|TRBV6-1
CASTPRGAHEQYF
>-|TRBJ2-3|TRBV7-2
CASSPSAGSSTDTQYF
>TRBD2|TRBJ2-5|TRBV4-1
CASSPRTSGGQETQYF
>TRBD1|TRBJ1-3|TRBV28
CASSSGQGAPNGNTIYF
>-|TRBJ1-1|TRBV11-2
CASSHRRRVFITEAFF
>TRBD1|TRBJ1-4|TRBV18
CASSRDGTANEKLFF
>-|TRBJ1-5|TRBV19
CASSIDQDQPQHF
>-|TRBJ1-2|TRBV30
CAWSVSPTGGYTF
>-|TRBJ1-1|TRBV5-1
CASSLEGFLGEAFF
>TRBD1|TRBJ1-4|TRBV4-2
CASSQGAGQREKLFF
>-|TRBJ1-3|TRBV4-3
CASSQGRYSGNTIYF
>TRBD1|TRBJ1-4|TRBV5-5
CASSPDRARVKATNEKLFF
>-|TRBJ1-5|TRBV2
CASSEMTDYSNQPQHF
>-|TRBJ2-7|TRBV28
CASRGGPYEQYF
>-|TRBJ2-5|TRBV19
CASRGGAGETQYF
>TRBD2|TRBJ2-1|TRBV27
CASSPLAGVPGEQFF
>-|TRBJ1-5|TRBV21-1
CASSLRGLGANNQPQHF
>-|TRBJ1-2|TRBV15
CATSRDRVRASYTF
>TRBD1|TRBJ1-5|TRBV18
CASSLGQGNNQPQHF
>TRBD1|TRBJ1-5|TRBV9
CASTGDREQYSNQPQHF
>-|TRBJ1-2|TRBV4-2
CASSQDTGTNYGYTF
>TRBD1|TRBJ2-3|TRBV9
CASSSTGQGGQYF
>-|TRBJ1-6|TRBV5-1
CASSLALGSSYNSPLHF
>-|TRBJ1-1|TRBV6-6
CASSSRTERQAFF
>TRBD1|TRBJ1-2|TRBV5-1
CASSLVQGARGYTF
>TRBD1|TRBJ2-7|TRBV4-2
CASSQGAGTGYEQYF
>-|TRBJ1-5|TRBV28
CASIPRGAIGQPQHF
>TRBD1|TRBJ1-1|TRBV5-6
CASSRQGPEAFF
>TRBD1|TRBJ1-5|TRBV28
CASSVQGVNQPQHF
>-|TRBJ2-7|TRBV2
CASTKLLTYEQYF
>TRBD1|TRBJ1-2|TRBV6-5
CASSPTTGRDYGYTF
>-|TRBJ2-5|TRBV30
CAWSGGNKETQYF
>TRBD2|TRBJ2-1|TRBV2
CASSEGGSSGGNEQFF
>TRBD1|TRBJ2-2|TRBV6-1
CASSGWTGITGELFF
>TRBD1|TRBJ1-5|TRBV28
CASSWTGGHQPQHF
>-|TRBJ2-5|TRBV5-4
CASTQGGEETQYF
>-|TRBJ2-2|TRBV30
CAWSVGAGELFF
>-|TRBJ1-1|TRBV29-1
CSPFRGADTEAFF